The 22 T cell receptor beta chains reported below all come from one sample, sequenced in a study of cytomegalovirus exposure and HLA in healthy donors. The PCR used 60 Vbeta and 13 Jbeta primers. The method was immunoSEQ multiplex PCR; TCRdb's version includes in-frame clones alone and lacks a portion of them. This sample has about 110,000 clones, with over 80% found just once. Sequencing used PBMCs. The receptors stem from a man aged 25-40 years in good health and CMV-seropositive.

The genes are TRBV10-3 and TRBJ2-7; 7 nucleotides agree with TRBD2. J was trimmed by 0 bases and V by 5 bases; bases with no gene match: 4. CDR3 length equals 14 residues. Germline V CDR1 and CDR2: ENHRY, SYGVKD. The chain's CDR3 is CAISRGETSYEQYF. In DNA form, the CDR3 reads TGTGCCATCAGTCGGGGGGAGACCTCCTACGAGCAGTACTTC.

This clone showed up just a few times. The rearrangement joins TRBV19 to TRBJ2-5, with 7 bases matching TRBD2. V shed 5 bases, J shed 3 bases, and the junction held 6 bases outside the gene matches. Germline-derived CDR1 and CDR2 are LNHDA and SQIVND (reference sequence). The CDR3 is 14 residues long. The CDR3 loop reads CASSSRTSKETQYF. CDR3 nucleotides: TGTGCCAGTAGTTCTCGGACTAGTAAAGAGACCCAGTACTTC.

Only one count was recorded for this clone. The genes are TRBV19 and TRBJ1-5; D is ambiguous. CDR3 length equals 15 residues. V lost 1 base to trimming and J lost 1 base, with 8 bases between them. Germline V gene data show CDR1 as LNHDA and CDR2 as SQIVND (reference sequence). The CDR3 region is CASSIGQRSNQPQHF. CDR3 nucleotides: TGTGCCAGTAGTATAGGACAAAGAAGCAATCAGCCCCAGCATTTT.

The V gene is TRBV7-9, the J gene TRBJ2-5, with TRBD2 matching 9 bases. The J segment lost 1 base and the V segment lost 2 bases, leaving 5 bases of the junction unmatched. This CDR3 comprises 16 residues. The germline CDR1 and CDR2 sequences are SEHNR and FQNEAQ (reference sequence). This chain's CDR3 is CASSLPPAGGQETQYF. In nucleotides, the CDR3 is TGTGCCAGCAGCTTACCGCCAGCGGGGGGCCAAGAGACCCAGTACTTC.

CDR3 sequence (DNA): TGTGCCAGCAAGTTGGCAGGCGGGGCCTTTGGCGAGACCCAGTACTTC. Translation gives CASKLAGGAFGETQYF. The V gene is TRBV2, the J gene TRBJ2-5; perhaps TRBD2 as D (6 bases). The CDR3 covers 16 residues. The germline V gene encodes CDR1 SNHLY and CDR2 FYNNEI. V gave up 7 bases and J gave up 5 bases, with 23 bases separating them.

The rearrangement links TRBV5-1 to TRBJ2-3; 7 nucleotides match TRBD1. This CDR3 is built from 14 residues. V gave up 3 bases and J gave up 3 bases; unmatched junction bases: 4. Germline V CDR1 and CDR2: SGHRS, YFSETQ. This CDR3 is CASSSYRGTDTQYF. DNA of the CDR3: TGCGCCAGCAGCTCTTACAGGGGAACAGATACGCAGTATTTT.

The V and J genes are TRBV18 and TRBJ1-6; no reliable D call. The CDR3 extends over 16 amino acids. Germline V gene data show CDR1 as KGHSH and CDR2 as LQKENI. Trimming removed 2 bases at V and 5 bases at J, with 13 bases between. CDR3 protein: CASSPMSSPHNSPLHF. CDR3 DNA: TGTGCCAGCTCACCAATGTCCTCCCCCCATAATTCACCCCTCCACTTT.

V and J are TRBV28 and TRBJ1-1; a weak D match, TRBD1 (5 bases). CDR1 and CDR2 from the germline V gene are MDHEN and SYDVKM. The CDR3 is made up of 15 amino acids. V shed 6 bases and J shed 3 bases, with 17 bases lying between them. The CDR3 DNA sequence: TGTGCCAGCAGGAGCCCGGGACTCCCGTACACTGAAGCTTTCTTT. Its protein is CASRSPGLPYTEAFF.

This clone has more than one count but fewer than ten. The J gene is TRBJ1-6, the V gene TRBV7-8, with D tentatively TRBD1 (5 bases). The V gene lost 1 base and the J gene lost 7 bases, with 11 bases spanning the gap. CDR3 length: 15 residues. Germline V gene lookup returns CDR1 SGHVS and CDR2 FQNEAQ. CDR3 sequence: CASSLGGRANSPLHF. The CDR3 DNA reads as TGTGCCAGCAGCTTAGGGGGCAGGGCAAATTCACCCCTCCACTTT.

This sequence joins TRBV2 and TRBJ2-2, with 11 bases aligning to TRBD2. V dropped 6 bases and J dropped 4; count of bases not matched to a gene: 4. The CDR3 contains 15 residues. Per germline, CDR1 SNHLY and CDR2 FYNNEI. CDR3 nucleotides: TGTGCCAGCAGAGGACTAGCGGGTCGCACCGGGGAGCTGTTTTTT. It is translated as CASRGLAGRTGELFF.

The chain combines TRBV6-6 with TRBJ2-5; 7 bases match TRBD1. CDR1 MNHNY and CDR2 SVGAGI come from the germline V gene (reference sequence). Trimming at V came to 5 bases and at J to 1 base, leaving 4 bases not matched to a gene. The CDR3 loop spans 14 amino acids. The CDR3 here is CASSRDSLQETQYF. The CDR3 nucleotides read TGTGCCAGCAGTAGGGACAGCCTCCAAGAGACCCAGTACTTC.

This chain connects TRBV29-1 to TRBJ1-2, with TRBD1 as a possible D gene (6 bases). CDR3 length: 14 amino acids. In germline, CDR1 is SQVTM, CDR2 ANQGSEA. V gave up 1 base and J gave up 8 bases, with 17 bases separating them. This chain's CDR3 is CSVEAGRGAGGYTF. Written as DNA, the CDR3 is TGCAGCGTTGAAGCGGGCAGGGGTGCAGGGGGCTACACCTTC.

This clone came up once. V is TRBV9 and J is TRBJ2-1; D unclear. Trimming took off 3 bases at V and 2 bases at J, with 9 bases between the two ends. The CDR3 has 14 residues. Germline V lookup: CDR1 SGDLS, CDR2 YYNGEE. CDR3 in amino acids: CASSAGVTYNEQFF. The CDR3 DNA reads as TGTGCCAGCAGCGCCGGAGTTACCTACAATGAGCAGTTCTTC.

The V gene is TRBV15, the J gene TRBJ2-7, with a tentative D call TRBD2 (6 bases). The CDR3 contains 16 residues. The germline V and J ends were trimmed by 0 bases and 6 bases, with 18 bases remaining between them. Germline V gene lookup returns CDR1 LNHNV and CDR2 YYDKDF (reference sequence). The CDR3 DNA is TGTGCCACCAGCAGAGATCTCGTCGGAGGGATCAGCGAGCAGTACTTC. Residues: CATSRDLVGGISEQYF. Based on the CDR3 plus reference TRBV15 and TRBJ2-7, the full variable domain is DAMVIQNPRYQVTQFGKPVTLSCSQTLNHNVMYWYQQKSSQAPKLLFHYYDKDFNNEADTPDNFQSRRPNTSFCFLDIRSPGLGDTAMYLCATSRDLVGGISEQYFGPGTRLTVT.

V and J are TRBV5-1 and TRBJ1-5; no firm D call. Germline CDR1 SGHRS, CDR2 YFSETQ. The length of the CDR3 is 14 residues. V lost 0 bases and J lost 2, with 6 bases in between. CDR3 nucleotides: TGCGCCAGCAGCTTGGAGCAGGGCAATCAGCCCCAGCATTTT. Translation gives CASSLEQGNQPQHF. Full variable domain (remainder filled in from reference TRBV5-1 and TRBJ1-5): KAGVTQTPRYLIKTRGQQVTLSCSPISGHRSVSWYQQTPGQGLQFLFEYFSETQRNKGNFPGRFSGRQFSNSRSEMNVSTLELGDSALYLCASSLEQGNQPQHFGDGTRLSIL.

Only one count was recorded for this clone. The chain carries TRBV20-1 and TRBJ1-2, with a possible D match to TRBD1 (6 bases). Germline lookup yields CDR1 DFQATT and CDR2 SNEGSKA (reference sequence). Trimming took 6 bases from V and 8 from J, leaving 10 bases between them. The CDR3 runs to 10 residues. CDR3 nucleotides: TGCAGTGCGTACAGGGACGGCTACACCTTC. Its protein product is CSAYRDGYTF.

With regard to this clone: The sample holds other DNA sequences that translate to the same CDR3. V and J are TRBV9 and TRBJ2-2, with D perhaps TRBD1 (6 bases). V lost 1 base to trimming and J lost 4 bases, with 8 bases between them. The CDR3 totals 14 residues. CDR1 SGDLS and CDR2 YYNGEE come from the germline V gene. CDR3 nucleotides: TGTGCCAGCAGCGTACAAGGGGGCACCGGGGAGCTGTTTTTT. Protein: CASSVQGGTGELFF.

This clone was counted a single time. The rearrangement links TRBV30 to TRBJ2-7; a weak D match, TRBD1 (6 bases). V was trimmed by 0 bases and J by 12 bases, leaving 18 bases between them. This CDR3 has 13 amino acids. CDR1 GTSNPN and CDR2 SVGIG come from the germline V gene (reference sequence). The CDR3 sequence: CAWSVLQGPSLYF. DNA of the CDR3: TGTGCCTGGAGTGTACTCCAGGGGCCCTCTTTGTACTTC.

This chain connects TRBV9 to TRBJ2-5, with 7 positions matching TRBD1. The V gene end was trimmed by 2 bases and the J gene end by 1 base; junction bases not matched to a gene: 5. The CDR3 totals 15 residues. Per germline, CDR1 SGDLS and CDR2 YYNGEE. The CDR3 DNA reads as TGTGCCAGCAGCGTCGGGACAGTAATCCAAGAGACCCAGTACTTC. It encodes CASSVGTVIQETQYF.

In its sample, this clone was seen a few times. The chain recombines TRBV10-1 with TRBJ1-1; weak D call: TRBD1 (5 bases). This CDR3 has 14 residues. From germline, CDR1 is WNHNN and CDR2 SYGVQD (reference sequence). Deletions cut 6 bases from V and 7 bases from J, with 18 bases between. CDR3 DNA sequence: TGCGCCAGCAGAGGGGTCCCCCTGGGTGATGAAGCTTTCTTT. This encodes CASRGVPLGDEAFF.

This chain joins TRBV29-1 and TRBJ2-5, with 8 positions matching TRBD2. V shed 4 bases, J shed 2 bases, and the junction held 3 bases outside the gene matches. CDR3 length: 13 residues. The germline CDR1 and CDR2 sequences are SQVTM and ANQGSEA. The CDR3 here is CSVGGGGQETQYF. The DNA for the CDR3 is TGCAGCGTTGGAGGCGGGGGGCAAGAGACCCAGTACTTC.

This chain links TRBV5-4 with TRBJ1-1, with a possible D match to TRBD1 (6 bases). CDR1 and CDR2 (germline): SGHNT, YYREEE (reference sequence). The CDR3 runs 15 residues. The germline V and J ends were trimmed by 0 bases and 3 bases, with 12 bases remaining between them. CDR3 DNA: TGTGCCAGCAGCTTGGCACAGGGTCAGGACACTGAAGCTTTCTTT. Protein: CASSLAQGQDTEAFF.